This T cell receptor beta chain was profiled in a study of cytomegalovirus exposure and HLA in healthy donors. Study background: A previous analysis identified around 120 million unique TCR beta sequences derived from some 170 million T cells.

The germline gives CDR1 SGDLS, CDR2 YYNGEE. The CDR3 contains 13 residues. The V end lost 1 base, the J end lost 1 base, and 5 bases lay between the germline ends. Primers for the PCR totalled 60 Vbeta and 13 Jbeta. The assay was immunoSEQ multiplex PCR, and TCRdb's table has in-frame clones only and misses some. Recorded for this sample: tens of thousands of clones. The receptor's source is a man aged 18 to 30 in good health and CMV-seropositive. The V and J genes are TRBV9 and TRBJ1-1, with D uncertain. The sequencing sample was made of PBMCs. This CDR3 is CASSVSPNTEAFF. The CDR3 DNA reads TGTGCCAGCAGCGTAAGCCCGAACACTGAAGCTTTCTTT.